This entry features one T cell receptor (beta chain) sequence. The sample originates from a study of blood T cell repertoires in COVID-19. Across the study: Material from acute and convalescent COVID-19 was sourced from the United States, Italy and Spain. Nucleic acid was either cDNA or gDNA, and it came from T cells, B-cell-depleted T cells, or PBMCs.

How the authors handled the data: Amplification with reference gene primers provided the estimates of nucleated cell counts. Sequencing used immunoSEQ multiplex PCR; TCRdb keeps in-frame clones, though not all of them. For V, J and clone size, that table is used; D and trimming come from the DNA. The top ten hold more than 0.85% of the sample, which has under 450,000 clones, more than 75% seen once. Trimming shortened V by 3 bases and J by 0 bases, and 14 bases separated the two germline ends. Germline-derived CDR1 and CDR2 are MNHEY and SVGAGI. The CDR3 totals 16 residues. V is TRBV6-5 and J is TRBJ1-1, with a weak D call TRBD1 (5 bases). The clonotype comes from a human donor with acute or convalescent COVID-19. The donor label of this sample is uncertain. The sample taken for sequencing was peripheral blood. CDR3 sequence reads: CASSYRGDPMNTEAFF. The CDR3 nucleotides read TGTGCCAGCAGTTATCGGGGGGATCCCATGAACACTGAAGCTTTCTTT.